This TCR beta chain was identified in a study of T cell repertoires in cytomegalovirus infection. About the study: Shared public TCR beta signatures pointed to both CMV infection and a matching HLA type. The study, taken as a whole, reports: Cumulative public TCR beta family frequency identified carriers of CMV plus the relevant HLA. CMV-specific HLA-C-restricted TCR beta clonotypes dominated the ex vivo response.

TCRdb recomputed calls from the reads with MiXCR, one row per CDR3 protein. The sample includes 200,000 to 250,000 distinct CDR3 sequences, 30% to 45% of them seen just once. This clonotype has a handful of counts. The target antigen is unknown. At one end, the junction sequence differs from germline, possibly due to a read error. Germline V gene data show CDR1 as SGHAT and CDR2 as FQNNGV. The CDR3 sequence is 17 residues long. This TCR came from a human donor in good health (CMV status not recorded). Some clones in this sample may be carry-over from other donors' samples. The material was CD8+ T cells from cultured PBMCs, obtained from culture after CMV antigen stimulation. The genes are TRBV11-2 and TRBJ2-6, with a possible D match to TRBD2 (6 bases). The CDR3 nucleotides are TGTGCCAGCAGCTTCTGGAGGGGTGTAGCTGGGGACAACGTCCTGACTTTC. Its translation: CASSFWRGVAGDNVLTF.